This T cell receptor beta chain was profiled in a study of beta chain features in type 1 diabetes. Notes on the study in general: Significant though moderate, a shortening of TCRB CDR3s appeared in all four CD4+ subsets of Type 1 diabetes patients. PCR could preferentially amplify shorter templates, alike in patients and controls.

The CDR3 contains 15 residues. Germline values: CDR1 SNHLY, CDR2 FYNNEI. Trimming shortened V by 6 bases and J by 5 bases, and 18 bases separated the two germline ends. Note on this clone: The antigen remains unidentified.

The sequenced template was cDNA made from the entire isolated RNA. Here immunoSEQ multiplex PCR was the method, and the copy in TCRdb shows in-frame clones only, minus some. The sample lists 600,000 or so clones, about 14% occurring once. The sequence was obtained from a man aged 18-30 years with type 1 diabetes. V usage is TRBV2 and J usage is TRBJ2-3, with D maybe TRBD2 (7 bases). The specimen sequenced was naive CD4+ T cells from blood. Here the CDR3 DNA reads TGTGCCAGCAGAGCTAGCGGAGGGGGAGTAGATACGCAGTATTTT. Amino acid sequence: CASRASGGGVDTQYF.